Given below is one TCR beta chain in context. Antigen: not known. These data originate in a study of OX40 agonist ivuxolimab in advanced cancers. Study background: The patients' treatment was ivuxolimab, an agonistic anti-OX40 (CD134) antibody. Dose-escalation patients had hepatocellular carcinoma, melanoma, renal cell or head and neck cancer. Whole-study findings and limits: At 0.1 to 3.0 mg/kg and by week 6, clonal expansion occurred in CD4+ and CD8+ blood T cells. On average, CD8+ T cells showed a greater number of expanded clones than CD4+.

The data were produced by immunoSEQ multiplex PCR, yet TCRdb's version contains in-frame clones alone and is incomplete. Of 100,000 or so clones in the sample, around 85% were seen once. This CDR3 is built from 15 residues. The germline V and J ends were trimmed by 5 bases and 3 bases, with 16 bases remaining between them. Looked up from germline, CDR1 is SGHTA and CDR2 is FQGNSA. The sequenced sample was CD4+ or CD8+ T cells sorted from blood, obtained in a trial of the OX40 agonist ivuxolimab. This clonotype was sampled from an adult with an advanced solid tumor such as melanoma, head and neck, liver or kidney cancer. J is TRBJ1-2 and V is TRBV7-2; a weak D match, TRBD1 (5 bases). The DNA for the CDR3 is TGTGCCAGCAGCCCCCGGCCGGGAGGGGACTATGGCTACACCTTC. Its protein product is CASSPRPGGDYGYTF.